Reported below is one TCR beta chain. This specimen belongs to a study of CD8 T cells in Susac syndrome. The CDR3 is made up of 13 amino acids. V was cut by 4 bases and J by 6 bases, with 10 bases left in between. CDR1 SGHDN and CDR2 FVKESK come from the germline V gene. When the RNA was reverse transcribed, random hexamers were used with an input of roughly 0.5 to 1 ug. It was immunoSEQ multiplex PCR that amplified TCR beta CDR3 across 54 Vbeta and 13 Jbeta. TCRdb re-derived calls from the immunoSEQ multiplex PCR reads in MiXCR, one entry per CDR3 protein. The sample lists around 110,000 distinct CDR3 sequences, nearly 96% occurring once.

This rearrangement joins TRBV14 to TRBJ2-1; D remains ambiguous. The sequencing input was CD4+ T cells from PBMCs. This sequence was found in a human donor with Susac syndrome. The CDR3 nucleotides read TGTGCCAGCAGCCCTCAGATGTCCAATGAGCAGTTCTTC. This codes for CASSPQMSNEQFF.